This passage covers 25 T cell receptor beta chains from one sample sequenced in a study of blood T cell repertoires in COVID-19 (dated by TCRdb to about 2020). Receptor libraries were prepared by the immunoSEQ multiplex PCR assay. The clones in this table, taken by TCRdb from immuneACCESS, are in-frame only. Not every clone is retained; where verified, under half of the shortfall comes from an unresolved V gene, and the cause of the rest is unknown. The sample has about 100,000 clones on record, almost 80% of them singletons. Approximately 31% of the sample is taken by the ten largest. What was sequenced was peripheral blood. The receptors were gathered from a man aged 70 or older with active or convalescent COVID-19.

This clone has only a few counts. The CDR3 loop is CASSLDRGREKLFF. In nucleotides, the CDR3 is TGTGCCAGCAGCCTTGACAGGGGGAGGGAAAAACTGTTTTTT. J is TRBJ1-4 and V is TRBV7-2; 9 bases match TRBD1. V shed 5 bases and J 8 bases; nucleotides not matched to a gene: 6. The CDR3 consists of 14 residues. The germline gives CDR1 SGHTA, CDR2 FQGNSA. Supplemented by reference TRBV7-2 and TRBJ1-4, the full variable domain reads GAGVSQSPSNKVTEKGKDVELRCDPISGHTALYWYRQSLGQGLEFLIYFQGNSAPDKSGLPSDRFSAERTGGSVSTLTIQRTQQEDSAVYLCASSLDRGREKLFFGSGTQLSVL.

The V and J genes are TRBV7-9 and TRBJ2-3, with TRBD2 matching over 12 bases. The CDR3 loop spans 19 amino acids. Unmatched junction bases numbered 16, after V lost 5 bases and J lost 4 bases. CDR1 and CDR2 from the germline V gene are SEHNR and FQNEAQ (reference sequence). CDR3 region: CASSRGKTSGGNIADTQYF. As DNA, the CDR3 is TGTGCCAGCAGCCGTGGGAAGACTAGCGGGGGCAATATCGCAGATACGCAGTATTTT.

Only one count was recorded for this clone. The V gene is TRBV27, the J gene TRBJ2-6; D is undetermined. V gave up 0 bases and J gave up 0 bases, with 3 bases separating them. The CDR3 has 15 amino acids. Germline assignment: CDR1 MNHEY and CDR2 SMNVEV (reference sequence). CDR3 sequence: CASSLSSSGANVLTF. Written as DNA, the CDR3 is TGTGCCAGCAGTTTATCCTCCTCTGGGGCCAACGTCCTGACTTTC.

The V call is TRBV6-5, the J call TRBJ2-7, with 9 bases that match TRBD2. Trimming cost V 2 bases and J 11 bases; bases outside gene matches: 10. The CDR3 is made up of 14 amino acids. CDR1 and CDR2 (germline): MNHEY, SVGAGI. The CDR3 loop reads CASSYTSGASGEYF. CDR3 nucleotide sequence: TGTGCCAGCAGTTACACCTCCGGTGCTAGCGGGGAGTACTTC.

This rearrangement joins TRBV18 to TRBJ1-3; no firm D call. Germline assignment: CDR1 KGHSH and CDR2 LQKENI. With 0 bases removed from V and 0 bases from J, the gap between germline ends came to 6 bases. The CDR3 has 15 residues. The CDR3 sequence: CASSPPPDSGNTIYF. DNA for the CDR3: TGTGCCAGCTCACCACCACCAGACTCTGGAAACACCATATATTTT.

The rearrangement joins TRBV6-6 to TRBJ1-6, with 8 bases that match TRBD1. V lost 6 bases and J lost 6; bases outside the gene matches: 10. The CDR3 sequence is 16 residues long. In germline, CDR1 is MNHNY, CDR2 SVGAGI (reference sequence). DNA of the CDR3: TGTGCCAGCAGCCCCAGCGACAGGGGTAGTAATTCACCCCTCCACTTT. It specifies CASSPSDRGSNSPLHF.

The rearrangement joins TRBV28 to TRBJ2-1; 10 positions agree with TRBD1. V dropped 4 bases and J dropped 5; count of bases not matched to a gene: 8. Germline V CDR1 and CDR2: MDHEN, SYDVKM. CDR3 size: 16 residues. For the CDR3, the DNA is TGTGCCAGCAGTTCAGTGGGACAGGGGATAAACAATGAGCAGTTCTTC. It yields the protein CASSSVGQGINNEQFF.

The rearrangement joins TRBV19 to TRBJ2-1, with D perhaps matching TRBD2 (7 bases). The length of the CDR3 is 17 residues. The germline V and J ends were trimmed by 7 bases and 0 bases, with 19 bases remaining between them. Germline-derived CDR1 and CDR2 are LNHDA and SQIVND (reference sequence). The DNA of the CDR3 is TGTGCCAGTACCCCTCTGGGGGGCGGGAGCTCCTACAATGAGCAGTTCTTC. Its translation is CASTPLGGGSSYNEQFF.

The genes are TRBV2 and TRBJ1-6; D is uncertain. The germline CDR1 and CDR2 sequences are SNHLY and FYNNEI. CDR3 length: 14 amino acids. V was shortened by 8 bases and J by 0 bases, with 8 bases between the two germline ends. In nucleotides, the CDR3 is TGTGCCAGCCGCGCGGACTCCTATAATTCACCCCTCCACTTT. It codes for CASRADSYNSPLHF.

This chain uses TRBV5-1 with TRBJ2-7; 10 bases align to TRBD1. Germline V CDR1 and CDR2: SGHRS, YFSETQ. This CDR3 region has 16 residues. V lost 0 bases and J lost 5; bases outside the gene matches: 8. CDR3 sequence reads: CASSLGTGGSSNEQYF. CDR3 coding DNA: TGCGCCAGCAGCTTGGGGACAGGGGGGTCGAGCAACGAGCAGTACTTC.

The J gene is TRBJ2-7, the V gene TRBV27; 8 bases line up with TRBD2. This CDR3 comprises 16 residues. V lost 6 bases and J lost 4; bases outside the gene matches: 14. The germline CDR1 and CDR2 sequences are MNHEY and SMNVEV (reference sequence). CDR3 sequence (DNA): TGTGCCAGCAGCTCCGACCAGCGGGGACTAGTTTACGAGCAGTACTTC. It yields the protein CASSSDQRGLVYEQYF.

V usage is TRBV11-2 and J usage is TRBJ2-7; D might be TRBD2 (6 bases). Trimming left V 1 base short and J 2 bases short, with 18 bases between. The CDR3 extends over 17 amino acids. Germline V gene data show CDR1 as SGHAT and CDR2 as FQNNGV. Here the CDR3 DNA reads TGTGCCAGCAGCTTAGGCCCGCGGGGCGGGATCACCTACGAGCAGTACTTC. Protein sequence: CASSLGPRGGITYEQYF.

With regard to this clone: One end of the junction does not line up with germline, which may come from a read error. The chain joins TRBV6-1 to TRBJ1-6, with 10 bases identical to TRBD1. Per the germline V gene, CDR1 is MNHNS and CDR2 is SASEGT. The CDR3 covers 15 residues. CDR3 sequence (DNA): TGTGCCAGCAGAGAAGTGGGACAGGGGCGCTCACCCCTCCACTTT. Translating gives CASREVGQGRSPLHF.

The chain combines TRBV10-3 with TRBJ2-3; 9 nucleotides match TRBD2. In germline, CDR1 is ENHRY, CDR2 SYGVKD. This CDR3 has 16 amino acids. The V and J ends lost 2 bases and 2 bases, in that order; junction bases with no gene match: 5. The CDR3 DNA sequence: TGTGCCATCAGTGAGCTTCTAGCGGGGTACACAGATACGCAGTATTTT. As protein: CAISELLAGYTDTQYF.

J is TRBJ2-2 and V is TRBV5-1, with 7 bases lining up with TRBD1. V shed 4 bases and J 0 bases; nucleotides not matched to a gene: 6. The CDR3 loop spans 16 amino acids. Germline-derived CDR1 and CDR2 are SGHRS and YFSETQ. CDR3 amino acids: CASSTPGQPNTGELFF. For the CDR3, the DNA is TGCGCCAGCAGCACTCCGGGACAGCCGAACACCGGGGAGCTGTTTTTT.

The chain links TRBV5-1 to TRBJ2-1; tentative D call: TRBD2 (6 bases). Germline-derived CDR1 and CDR2 are SGHRS and YFSETQ. The V end lost 3 bases, the J end lost 10 bases, and 14 bases lay between the germline ends. The CDR3 has 13 residues. The CDR3 bases are TGCGCCAGCAGCTCCACTAGCTTTCGGGAGCAGTTCTTC. It specifies CASSSTSFREQFF.

This clone has just a few counts. The rearrangement uses TRBV2 and TRBJ1-5; D unclear. The CDR3 spans 14 residues. The germline gives CDR1 SNHLY, CDR2 FYNNEI. With 4 bases removed from V and 4 bases from J, the gap between germline ends came to 11 bases. The CDR3 DNA sequence: TGTGCCAGCAGTGTATCAACAAATAATCAGCCCCAGCATTTT. Translation: CASSVSTNNQPQHF. The full variable domain, rest sourced from reference TRBV2 and TRBJ1-5, is EPEVTQTPSHQVTQMGQEVILRCVPISNHLYFYWYRQILGQKVEFLVSFYNNEISEKSEIFDDQFSVERPDGSNFTLKIRSTKLEDSAMYFCASSVSTNNQPQHFGDGTRLSIL.

The rearrangement joins TRBV29-1 to TRBJ2-3; the match to TRBD2 covers 8 bases. CDR3 length: 16 residues. Germline trimming cut 4 bases from V and 6 bases from J; bases unmatched to any gene: 15. Looked up from germline, CDR1 is SQVTM and CDR2 is ANQGSEA. The CDR3 spells CSVVLAGTLMRDTQYF. DNA of the CDR3: TGCAGCGTTGTGTTAGCGGGGACGCTGATGCGGGATACGCAGTATTTT.

The chain combines TRBV29-1 with TRBJ2-2; 10 bases line up with TRBD1. The CDR3 is made up of 14 amino acids. Germline lookup yields CDR1 SQVTM and CDR2 ANQGSEA. V lost 4 bases to trimming and J lost 3 bases; unmatched junction nucleotides: 2. CDR3 DNA sequence: TGCAGCGTTGGGGGGACAGGGGACACCGGGGAGCTGTTTTTT. Translation: CSVGGTGDTGELFF.

This chain uses TRBV2 with TRBJ1-2; TRBD1 agrees at 10 bases. This CDR3 is 13 amino acids long. The germline V gene has CDR1 SNHLY and CDR2 FYNNEI. J was trimmed by 7 bases and V by 8 bases; bases with no gene match: 7. The CDR3 protein is CASGGQGVFGYTF. The CDR3 DNA is TGTGCCAGCGGAGGACAGGGGGTTTTTGGCTACACCTTC.

This clone was seen only once. CDR3 region: CASSLGGPQETQYF. DNA for the CDR3: TGTGCCAGCAGCCTCGGAGGGCCCCAAGAGACCCAGTACTTC. V usage is TRBV7-9 and J usage is TRBJ2-5, with D possibly being TRBD2 (6 bases). Trimming stripped 5 bases from V and 1 base from J, with 11 bases between. The CDR3 runs to 14 residues. Germline V gives CDR1 SEHNR, CDR2 FQNEAQ (reference sequence).

The V gene is TRBV9, the J gene TRBJ1-2; tentative D call: TRBD1 (5 bases). There are 12 residues in the CDR3. Germline CDR1 reads SGDLS; CDR2 reads YYNGEE. The V gene lost 10 bases and the J gene lost 5 bases, with 15 bases spanning the gap. CDR3: CASRGDLYGYTF. The CDR3 DNA is TGTGCCTCCCGGGGGGATTTGTATGGCTACACCTTC.

This clone was recorded at least ten times. This chain's CDR3 is CARGWDSHSYEQYF. CDR3 in DNA: TGCGCCAGGGGGTGGGACAGCCACTCCTACGAGCAGTACTTC. The V and J genes are TRBV4-3 and TRBJ2-7; TRBD1 matches at 7 bases. Germline V gives CDR1 LGHNA, CDR2 YSLEER. V was clipped by 9 bases and J by 0 bases; unmatched bases: 8. The length of the CDR3 is 14 residues.

The chain has TRBV5-8 and TRBJ2-3; 11 bases are shared with TRBD2. The CDR3 is made up of 16 amino acids. CDR1 and CDR2 from the germline V gene are SGHTS and YDEGEE. J gave up 2 bases and V 2 bases, and 4 bases lay outside the gene matches. This CDR3 is CASSLLAGATTDTQYF. The CDR3, as DNA: TGTGCCAGCAGCTTACTAGCGGGGGCCACCACAGATACGCAGTATTTT. The complete variable domain, with remaining parts taken from reference TRBV5-8 and TRBJ2-3, reads EAGVTQSPTHLIKTRGQQATLRCSPISGHTSVYWYQQALGLGLQFLLWYDEGEERNRGNFPPRFSGRQFPNYSSELNVNALELEDSALYLCASSLLAGATTDTQYFGPGTRLTVL.

The chain carries TRBV2 and TRBJ1-2; the D gene is possibly TRBD1 (6 bases). Germline values: CDR1 SNHLY, CDR2 FYNNEI. V lost 4 bases to trimming and J lost 4 bases, with 13 bases between them. The CDR3 contains 14 residues. CDR3 in amino acids: CASSGTAPGYGYTF. CDR3 in DNA: TGTGCCAGCAGTGGGACAGCCCCAGGCTATGGCTACACCTTC.